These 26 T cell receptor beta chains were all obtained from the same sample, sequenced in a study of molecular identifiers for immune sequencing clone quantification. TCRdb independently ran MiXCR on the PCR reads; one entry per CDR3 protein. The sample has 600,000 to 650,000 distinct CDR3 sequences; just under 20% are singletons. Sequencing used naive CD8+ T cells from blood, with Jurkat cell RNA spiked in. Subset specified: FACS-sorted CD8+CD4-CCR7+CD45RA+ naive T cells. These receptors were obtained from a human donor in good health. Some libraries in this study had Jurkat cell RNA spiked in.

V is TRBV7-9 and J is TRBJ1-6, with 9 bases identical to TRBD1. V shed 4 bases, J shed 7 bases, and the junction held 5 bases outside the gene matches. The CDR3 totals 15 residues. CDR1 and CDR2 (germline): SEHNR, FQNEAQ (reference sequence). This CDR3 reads CASSSTGTGNSPLHF. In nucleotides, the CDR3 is TGTGCCAGCAGCTCAACCGGGACAGGGAATTCACCCCTCCACTTT.

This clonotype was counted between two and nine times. CDR3 protein: CAWSWGSGSQETQYF. The CDR3 DNA is TGTGCCTGGAGTTGGGGGAGCGGGAGTCAAGAGACCCAGTACTTC. The genes are TRBV30 and TRBJ2-5; 8 bases align to TRBD2. J gave up 2 bases and V 2 bases, and 7 bases lay outside the gene matches. Germline V gene lookup returns CDR1 GTSNPN and CDR2 SVGIG (reference sequence). The CDR3 totals 15 residues.

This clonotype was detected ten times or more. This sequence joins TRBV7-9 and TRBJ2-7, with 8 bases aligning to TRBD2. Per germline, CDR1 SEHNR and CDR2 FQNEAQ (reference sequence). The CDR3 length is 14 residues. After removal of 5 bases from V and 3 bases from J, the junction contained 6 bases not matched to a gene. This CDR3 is CASSRGGALYEQYF. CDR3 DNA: TGTGCCAGCAGCCGGGGGGGAGCCCTCTACGAGCAGTACTTC.

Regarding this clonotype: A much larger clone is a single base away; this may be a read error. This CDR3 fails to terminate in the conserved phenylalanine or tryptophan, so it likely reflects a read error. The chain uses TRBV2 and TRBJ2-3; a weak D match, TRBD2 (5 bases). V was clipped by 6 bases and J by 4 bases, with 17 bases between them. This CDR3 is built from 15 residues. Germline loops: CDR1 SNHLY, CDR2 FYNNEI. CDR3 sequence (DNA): TGTGCCAGCAGGTCGGACTCCGGAGGCCCAGATACGCAGTATTCT. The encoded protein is CASRSDSGGPDTQYS.

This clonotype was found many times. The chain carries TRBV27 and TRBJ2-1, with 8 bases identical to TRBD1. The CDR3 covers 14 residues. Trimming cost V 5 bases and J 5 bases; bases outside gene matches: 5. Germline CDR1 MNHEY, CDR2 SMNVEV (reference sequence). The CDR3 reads CASSPGQANNEQFF. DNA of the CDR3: TGTGCCAGCAGTCCGGGACAGGCTAACAATGAGCAGTTCTTC.

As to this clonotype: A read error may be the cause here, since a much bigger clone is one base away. CDR3 residues: CASSRNPGTPPGYTF. CDR3 DNA: TGTGCCAGCAGCCGCAATCCGGGAACCCCTCCTGGCTACACCTTC. The chain couples TRBV7-9 to TRBJ1-2, with D unresolved. Germline V gene data show CDR1 as SEHNR and CDR2 as FQNEAQ (reference sequence). The CDR3 consists of 15 residues. The V gene lost 5 bases and the J gene lost 7 bases, with 20 bases spanning the gap.

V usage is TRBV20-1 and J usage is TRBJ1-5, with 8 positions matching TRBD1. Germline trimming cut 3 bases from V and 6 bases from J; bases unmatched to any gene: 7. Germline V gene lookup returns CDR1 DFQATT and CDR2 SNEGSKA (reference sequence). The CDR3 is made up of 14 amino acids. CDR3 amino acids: CSASRGDRGQPQHF. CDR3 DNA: TGCAGTGCTAGCAGGGGTGACAGGGGTCAGCCCCAGCATTTT.

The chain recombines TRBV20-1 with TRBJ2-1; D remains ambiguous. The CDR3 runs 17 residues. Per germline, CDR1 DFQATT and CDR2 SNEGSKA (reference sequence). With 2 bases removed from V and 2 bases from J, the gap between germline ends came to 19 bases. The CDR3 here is CSARPGTRVRAYNEQFF. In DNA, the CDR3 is TGCAGTGCTAGACCAGGCACCCGGGTACGGGCCTACAATGAGCAGTTCTTC.

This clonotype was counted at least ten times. CDR3 nucleotides: TGTGCCAGCAGTTCCACCGCGATCTTGAACACTGAAGCTTTCTTT. Its protein is CASSSTAILNTEAFF. This chain connects TRBV6-5 to TRBJ1-1; D unresolved. Germline V gives CDR1 MNHEY, CDR2 SVGAGI. Trimming left V 4 bases short and J 0 bases short, with 12 bases between. The CDR3 loop spans 15 amino acids.

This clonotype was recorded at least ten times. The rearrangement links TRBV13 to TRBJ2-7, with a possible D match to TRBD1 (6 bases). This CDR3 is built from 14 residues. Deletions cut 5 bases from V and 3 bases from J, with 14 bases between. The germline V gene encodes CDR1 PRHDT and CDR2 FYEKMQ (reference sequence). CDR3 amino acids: CASSPRDTVYEQYF. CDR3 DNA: TGTGCCAGCAGCCCTCGGGACACTGTCTACGAGCAGTACTTC.

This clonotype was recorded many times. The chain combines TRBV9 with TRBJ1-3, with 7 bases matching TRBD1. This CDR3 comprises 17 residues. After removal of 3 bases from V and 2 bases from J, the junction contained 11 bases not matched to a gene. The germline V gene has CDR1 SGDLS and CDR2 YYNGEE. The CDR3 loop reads CASSANPGTETGNTIYF. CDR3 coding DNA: TGTGCCAGCAGCGCAAACCCTGGGACAGAGACTGGAAACACCATATATTTT.

The CDR3 loop is CASSEYWVANNEKLFF. The CDR3 coding sequence is TGCGCCAGCAGTGAGTACTGGGTGGCGAATAATGAAAAACTGTTTTTT. The chain couples TRBV10-2 to TRBJ1-4, with D uncertain. Germline assignment: CDR1 WSHSY and CDR2 SAAADI. Trimming left V 1 base short and J 4 bases short, with 13 bases between. CDR3 length equals 16 residues.

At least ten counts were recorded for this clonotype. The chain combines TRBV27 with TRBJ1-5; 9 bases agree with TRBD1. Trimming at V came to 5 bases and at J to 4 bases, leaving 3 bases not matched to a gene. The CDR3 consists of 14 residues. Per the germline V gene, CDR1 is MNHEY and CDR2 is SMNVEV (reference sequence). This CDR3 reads CASSRGQGNQPQHF. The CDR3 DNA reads TGTGCCAGCAGTCGGGGACAGGGTAATCAGCCCCAGCATTTT.

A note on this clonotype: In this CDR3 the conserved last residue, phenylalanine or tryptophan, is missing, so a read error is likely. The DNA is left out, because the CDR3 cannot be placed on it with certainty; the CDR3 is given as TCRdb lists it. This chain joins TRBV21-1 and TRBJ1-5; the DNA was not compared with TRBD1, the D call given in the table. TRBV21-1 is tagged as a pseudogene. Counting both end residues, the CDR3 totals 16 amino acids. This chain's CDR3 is CASSPADRHSNQPQHS.

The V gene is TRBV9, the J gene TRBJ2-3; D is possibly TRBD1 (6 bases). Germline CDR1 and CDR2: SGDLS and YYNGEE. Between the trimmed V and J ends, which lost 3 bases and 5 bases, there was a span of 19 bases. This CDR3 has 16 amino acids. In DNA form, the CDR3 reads TGTGCCAGCAGCGACCCGACAGGCTCTCGAGGAGATACGCAGTATTTT. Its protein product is CASSDPTGSRGDTQYF. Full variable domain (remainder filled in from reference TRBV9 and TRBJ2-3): DSGVTQTPKHLITATGQRVTLRCSPRSGDLSVYWYQQSLDQGLQFLIQYYNGEERAKGNILERFSAQQFPDLHSELNLSSLELGDSALYFCASSDPTGSRGDTQYFGPGTRLTVL.

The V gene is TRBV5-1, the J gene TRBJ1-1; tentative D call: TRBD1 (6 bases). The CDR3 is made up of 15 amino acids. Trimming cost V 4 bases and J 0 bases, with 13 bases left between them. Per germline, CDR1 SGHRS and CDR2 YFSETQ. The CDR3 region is CASSRRTEMNTEAFF. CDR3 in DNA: TGCGCCAGCAGCCGGAGGACAGAGATGAACACTGAAGCTTTCTTT.

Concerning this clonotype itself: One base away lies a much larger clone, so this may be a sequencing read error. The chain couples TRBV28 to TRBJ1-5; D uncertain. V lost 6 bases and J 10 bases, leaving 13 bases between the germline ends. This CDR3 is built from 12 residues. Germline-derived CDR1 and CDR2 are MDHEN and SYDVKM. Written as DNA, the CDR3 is TGTGCCAGCAGCTCTGTTAGGGAACCCCAGCATTTT. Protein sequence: CASSSVREPQHF.

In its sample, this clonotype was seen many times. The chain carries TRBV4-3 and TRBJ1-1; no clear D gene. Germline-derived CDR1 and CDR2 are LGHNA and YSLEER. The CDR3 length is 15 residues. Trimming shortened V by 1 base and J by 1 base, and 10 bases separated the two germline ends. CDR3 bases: TGCGCCAGCAGCCAAGTAGGACTTACGAACACTGAAGCTTTCTTT. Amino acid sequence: CASSQVGLTNTEAFF.

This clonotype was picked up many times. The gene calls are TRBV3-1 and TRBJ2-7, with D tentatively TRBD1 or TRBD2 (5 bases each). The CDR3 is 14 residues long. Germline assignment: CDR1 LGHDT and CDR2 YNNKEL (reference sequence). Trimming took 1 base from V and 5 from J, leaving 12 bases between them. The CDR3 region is CASSQAGTVHEQYF. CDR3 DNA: TGTGCCAGCAGCCAAGCAGGGACGGTCCACGAGCAGTACTTC.

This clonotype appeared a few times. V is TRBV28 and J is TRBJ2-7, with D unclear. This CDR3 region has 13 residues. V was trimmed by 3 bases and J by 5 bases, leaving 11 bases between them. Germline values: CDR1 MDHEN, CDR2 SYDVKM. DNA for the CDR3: TGTGCCAGCAGTTTGTCTGGATGGGACGAGCAGTACTTC. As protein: CASSLSGWDEQYF.

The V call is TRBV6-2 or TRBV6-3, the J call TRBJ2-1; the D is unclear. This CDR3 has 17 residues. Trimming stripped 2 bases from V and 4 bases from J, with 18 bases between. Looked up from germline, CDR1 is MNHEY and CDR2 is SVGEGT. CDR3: CASSYHPRTSSYNEQFF. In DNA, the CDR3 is TGTGCCAGCAGTTACCACCCTCGAACCTCATCGTACAATGAGCAGTTCTTC.

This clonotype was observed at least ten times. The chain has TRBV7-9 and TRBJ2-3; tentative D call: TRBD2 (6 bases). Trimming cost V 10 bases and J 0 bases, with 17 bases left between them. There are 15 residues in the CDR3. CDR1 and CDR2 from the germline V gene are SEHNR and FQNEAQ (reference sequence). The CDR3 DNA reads TGTGCCACCAACCCTAGCGAAACTAGCACAGATACGCAGTATTTT. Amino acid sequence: CATNPSETSTDTQYF.

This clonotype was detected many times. The CDR3 DNA reads TGTGCCAGCAGCTTCACACAGGGAGTTAACTATGGCTACACCTTC. Translation: CASSFTQGVNYGYTF. V usage is TRBV7-9 and J usage is TRBJ1-2; perhaps TRBD1 as D (6 bases). Deletions cut 3 bases from V and 1 base from J, with 12 bases between. This CDR3 is 15 amino acids long. The germline V gene has CDR1 SEHNR and CDR2 FQNEAQ (reference sequence).

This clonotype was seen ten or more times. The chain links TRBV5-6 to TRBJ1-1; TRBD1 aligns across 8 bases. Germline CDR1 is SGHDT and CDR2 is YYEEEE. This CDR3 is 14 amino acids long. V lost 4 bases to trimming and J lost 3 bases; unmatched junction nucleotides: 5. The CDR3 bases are TGTGCCAGCAGCCGTGTGACAGGGGACACTGAAGCTTTCTTT. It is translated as CASSRVTGDTEAFF.

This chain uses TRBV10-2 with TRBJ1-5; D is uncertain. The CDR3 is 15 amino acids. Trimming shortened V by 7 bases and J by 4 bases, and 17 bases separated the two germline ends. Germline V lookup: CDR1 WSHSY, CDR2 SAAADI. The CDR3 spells CASTPAVGNNQPQHF. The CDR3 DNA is TGCGCCAGCACTCCCGCGGTAGGGAATAATCAGCCCCAGCATTTT.

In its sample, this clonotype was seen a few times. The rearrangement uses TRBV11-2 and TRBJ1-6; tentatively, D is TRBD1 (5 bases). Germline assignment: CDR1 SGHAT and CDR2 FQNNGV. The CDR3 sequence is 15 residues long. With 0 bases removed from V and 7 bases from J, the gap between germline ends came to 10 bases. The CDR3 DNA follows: TGTGCCAGCAGCTTAGATGGGGGATCGAATTCACCCCTCCACTTT. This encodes CASSLDGGSNSPLHF.